The 10 T cell receptor beta chains reported below all come from one sample, sequenced in a study of shared clonotypes between healthy human individuals. This table comes from immunoSEQ multiplex PCR, and its TCRdb copy is limited to in-frame clones, with some not included. The sample shows more than 450,000 clones, 79% of them seen only once. The specimen was PBMCs. These receptors were obtained from a woman between 40 and 55 years old in good health. Some clones in this sample may be carry-over from other donors' samples.

The chain employs TRBV10-3 and TRBJ1-3; D call uncertain. The CDR3 consists of 15 residues. Germline CDR1 is ENHRY and CDR2 is SYGVKD. V lost 3 bases to trimming and J lost 0 bases, with 9 bases between them. Here the CDR3 DNA reads TGTGCCATCAGTGACCGGACGGACTCTGGAAACACCATATATTTT. Translated, it gives CAISDRTDSGNTIYF.

DNA for the CDR3: TGTGCCAGTAGTATGGACAGCCTGGGTACTGAAGCTTTCTTT. Its translation: CASSMDSLGTEAFF. V usage is TRBV19 and J usage is TRBJ1-1; tentatively, D is TRBD1 (6 bases). The CDR3 loop spans 14 amino acids. Between the trimmed V and J ends, which lost 3 bases and 5 bases, there was a span of 13 bases. Germline CDR1 is LNHDA and CDR2 is SQIVND (reference sequence).

This sequence joins TRBV7-2 and TRBJ2-3, with a weak D call TRBD2 (6 bases). Trimming took off 6 bases at V and 2 bases at J, with 12 bases between the two ends. Germline assignment: CDR1 SGHTA and CDR2 FQGNSA. The CDR3 is made up of 14 amino acids. The CDR3 bases are TGTGCCAGCAGTTCTCGGACTATCACAGATACGCAGTATTTT. It is translated as CASSSRTITDTQYF.

Here the CDR3 DNA reads TGTGCCAGCAGTTCCACGATTTGGGGTCGCACAGATACGCAGTATTTT. It codes for CASSSTIWGRTDTQYF. The J gene is TRBJ2-3, the V gene TRBV28; D not resolved. The V gene lost 4 bases and the J gene lost 1 base, with 15 bases spanning the gap. From germline, CDR1 is MDHEN and CDR2 SYDVKM. This CDR3 has 16 residues.

The rearrangement uses TRBV28 and TRBJ2-2; no definite D call. Germline lookup yields CDR1 MDHEN and CDR2 SYDVKM. The CDR3 totals 13 residues. V lost 2 bases to trimming and J lost 5 bases, with 6 bases between them. The CDR3 region is CASSLGHTGELFF. Written as DNA, the CDR3 is TGTGCCAGCAGTTTAGGTCATACCGGGGAGCTGTTTTTT.

The chain is built from TRBV28 and TRBJ1-4; 12 bases align to TRBD1. Germline values: CDR1 MDHEN, CDR2 SYDVKM. J was trimmed by 8 bases and V by 2 bases; bases with no gene match: 12. This CDR3 contains 18 residues. Here the CDR3 reads CASSLAGTGGAFGEKLFF. In DNA, the CDR3 is TGTGCCAGCAGTTTAGCCGGGACAGGGGGCGCGTTTGGAGAAAAACTGTTTTTT.

The chain carries TRBV28 and TRBJ1-1, with 7 bases that match TRBD1. The CDR3 totals 15 residues. V was pared by 5 bases and J by 1 base, with 7 bases of the junction left unmatched. Per germline, CDR1 MDHEN and CDR2 SYDVKM. CDR3 in amino acids: CASSSPDRSNTEAFF. In DNA form, the CDR3 reads TGTGCCAGCAGTAGCCCGGACAGGTCGAACACTGAAGCTTTCTTT.

The rearrangement uses TRBV29-1 and TRBJ1-2; 12 bases align to TRBD1. V was clipped by 7 bases and J by 8 bases; unmatched bases: 8. CDR1 is SQVTM and CDR2 is ANQGSEA in the germline V gene. CDR3 length: 13 residues. The CDR3 DNA follows: TGCAGCGCCGAGGGGACAGGGGGCGAGGGCTACACCTTC. This gives the protein CSAEGTGGEGYTF.

This clone was counted many times. The genes are TRBV7-3 and TRBJ2-1; 7 bases agree with TRBD2. There are 15 residues in the CDR3. Germline V gene data show CDR1 as SGHTA and CDR2 as FQGTGA. The V gene end was trimmed by 5 bases and the J gene end by 7 bases; junction bases not matched to a gene: 11. In DNA form, the CDR3 reads TGTGCCAGCAGCCCGGGACTACCGGGGCGTAATGAGCAGTTCTTC. This translates into CASSPGLPGRNEQFF.

CDR3 protein: CASSRRGQENTEAFF. In nucleotides, the CDR3 is TGTGCCAGCAGCCGCCGGGGACAGGAAAACACTGAAGCTTTCTTT. The chain employs TRBV28 and TRBJ1-1; 8 bases are a match to TRBD1. V was pared by 6 bases and J by 2 bases, with 8 bases of the junction left unmatched. Germline lookup yields CDR1 MDHEN and CDR2 SYDVKM. This CDR3 spans 15 amino acids. Together with reference TRBV28 and TRBJ1-1, the CDR3 gives the full variable domain: DVKVTQSSRYLVKRTGEKVFLECVQDMDHENMFWYRQDPGLGLRLIYFSYDVKMKEKGDIPEGYSVSREKKERFSLILESASTNQTSMYLCASSRRGQENTEAFFGQGTRLTVV.